This TCR beta chain is from a study of T cells after yellow fever vaccination. CDR1 is MNHNS, CDR2 SASEGT, per germline. J was trimmed by 11 bases and V by 2 bases; bases with no gene match: 6. The CDR3 has 13 residues. One entry per CDR3 protein, called by TCRdb with MiXCR from the 5' RACE reads. The sample lists about 300,000 distinct CDR3 sequences; approximately 4.2% were seen once. This clonotype was recorded many times. The rearrangement links TRBV6-1 to TRBJ1-2, with 9 bases lining up with TRBD1. The source of this sequence is a man aged 18 to 30 who received the YFV17D yellow fever vaccine. The sequencing here drew on PBMCs, taken 5 days after the yellow fever booster vaccination. The CDR3 loop is CASSEIQGASYTF. The CDR3, as DNA: TGTGCCAGCAGTGAAATACAGGGGGCGAGTTACACCTTC.